The entry below gives a single T cell receptor (beta chain) sequence along with its context. Its specificity is unknown. Treatment described: some 19 received Ad26.COV2.S at low or high dose, single or two shots; 5 received placebo; per-sample allocation not given. Day 63 after the first vaccine or placebo injection was the time point for sampling. Profiled with immunoSEQ multiplex PCR; TCRdb holds only in-frame clones, not every one. This sample has some 240,000 clones, with roughly 87% found just once. This specimen belongs to a study of Ad26.COV2.S vaccination and SARS-CoV-2 variants. Across the study: Dosing was one shot or two shots 56 days apart. Points from the study as a whole: It was vaccine recipients, not placebo recipients, who had the higher spike-specific TCR breadth.

Trimming took 7 bases from V and 0 from J, leaving 10 bases between them. The V gene's germline CDR1 is SGHTA and CDR2 FQGNSA. The CDR3 loop spans 14 amino acids. Sequences were derived from peripheral blood, sampled in a trial of Ad26.COV2.S vaccine versus placebo. V is TRBV7-2 and J is TRBJ1-3, with D possibly being TRBD1 (6 bases). This sequence originates from a person aged 18 to 65 who received the Ad26.COV2.S COVID-19 vaccine or a placebo. The CDR3 nucleotides read TGTGCCAGCACCTGGACAGACTCTGGAAACACCATATATTTT. Amino acids: CASTWTDSGNTIYF.